The present TCR beta chain was sequenced within a study of regulatory T cells in long-lasting Graves disease. Background on the study: To qualify as persistent, Graves' disease required over 5 years of antithyroid drugs with positive TSH receptor antibodies.

Comments on this clonotype: Its antigen is undetermined.

Construction of TCR beta libraries relied on iRepertoire HTBI primers and on Arm-PCR targeting CDR3 regions. TCRdb fed the multiplex PCR reads into MiXCR, producing one record per CDR3 protein. Among some 330,000 distinct CDR3 sequences, around 23% were seen once, and the ten largest hold about 29%. Time point reported: persistent/refractory GD, antithyroid drugs over 5 years with positive TRAb. The TCR library was made from RNA extracted from PBMCs. Notes on the study in general: With a small sample size, accuracy may have been reduced.

This specimen was peripheral blood mononuclear cells (PBMCs), taken when the disease was refractory, from a patient treated with antithyroid drugs. This TCR came from a middle-aged woman with Graves disease.

CDR3 nucleotides: TGTGCCAGCAGTTACCGACAGCGGGTAGGGTCTGTCTACGAGCAGTACTTC. This translates into CASSYRQRVGSVYEQYF. The chain couples TRBV6-5 to TRBJ2-7; D is perhaps TRBD2 (6 bases). Trimming took 2 bases from V and 3 from J, leaving 20 bases between them. CDR3 size: 17 residues. Germline V gene data show CDR1 as MNHEY and CDR2 as SVGAGI.